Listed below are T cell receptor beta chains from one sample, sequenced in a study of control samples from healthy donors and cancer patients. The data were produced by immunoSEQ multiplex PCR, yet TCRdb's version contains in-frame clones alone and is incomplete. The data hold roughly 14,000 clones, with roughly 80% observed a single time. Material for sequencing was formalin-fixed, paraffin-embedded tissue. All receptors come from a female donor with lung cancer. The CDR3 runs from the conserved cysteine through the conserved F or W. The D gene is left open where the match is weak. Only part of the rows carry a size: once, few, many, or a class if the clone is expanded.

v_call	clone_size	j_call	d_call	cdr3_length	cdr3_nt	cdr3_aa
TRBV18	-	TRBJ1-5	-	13	TGTGCCAGCTCAGGGATGATCAATCAGCCCCAGCATTTT	CASSGMINQPQHF
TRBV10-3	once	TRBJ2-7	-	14	TGTGCCATCAGTGACTTCGGGGATCGAGAAGAGCAGTACTTC	CAISDFGDREEQYF
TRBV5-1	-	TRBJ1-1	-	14	TGCGCCAGCAGCTTGATCCTGGGGAACACTGAAGCTTTCTTT	CASSLILGNTEAFF
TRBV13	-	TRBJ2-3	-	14	TGTGCCAGCAGCCCCTGGGCGGACACAGATACGCAGTATTTT	CASSPWADTDTQYF
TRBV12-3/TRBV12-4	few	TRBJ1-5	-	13	TGTGCCAGCAGCTTGGGACATAATCAGCCCCAGCATTTT	CASSLGHNQPQHF
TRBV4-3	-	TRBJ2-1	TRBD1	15	TGCGCCAGCAGCCGGGGACAGGGTGGGTCGGATGAGCAGTTCTTC	CASSRGQGGSDEQFF
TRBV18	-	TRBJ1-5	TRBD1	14	TGTGCCAGCTCACCGGGCGACAGGGGAGTGCCCCAGCATTTT	CASSPGDRGVPQHF
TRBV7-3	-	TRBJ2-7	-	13	TGTGCCAGCAGCTTATCGCCGGCTTACGAGCAGTACTTC	CASSLSPAYEQYF
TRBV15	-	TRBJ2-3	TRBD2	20	TGTGCCACCAGCAGAGTACCGGGACTAGCGGGAGGGAGTGGGGCAGATACGCAGTATTTT	CATSRVPGLAGGSGADTQYF
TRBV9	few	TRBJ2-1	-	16	TGTGCCAGCAGCGTAGGTGTGGGGGGATCCCAGGGTGAGCAGTTCTTC	CASSVGVGGSQGEQFF
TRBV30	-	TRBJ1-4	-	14	TGTGCCTGGAGTAGAGGGGACGGTAATGAAAAACTGTTTTTT	CAWSRGDGNEKLFF
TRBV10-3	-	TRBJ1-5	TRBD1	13	TGTGCCATCAGTGAGCAGGGGGATCAGCCCCAGCATTTT	CAISEQGDQPQHF
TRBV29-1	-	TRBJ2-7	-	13	TGCAGCGTCGACGGACAGTCTCCCTACGAGCAGTACTTC	CSVDGQSPYEQYF
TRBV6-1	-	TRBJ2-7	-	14	TGTGCCAGCAGTGAAGTGGGTGTGGGCTACGAGCAGTACTTC	CASSEVGVGYEQYF
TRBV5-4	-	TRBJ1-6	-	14	TGTGCCAGCAGCTTGGACCAGGGTAATTCACCCCTCCACTTT	CASSLDQGNSPLHF
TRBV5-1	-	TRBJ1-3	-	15	TGCGCCAGCAGCTTGGAAGTGGGTACTGGAAACACCATATATTTT	CASSLEVGTGNTIYF
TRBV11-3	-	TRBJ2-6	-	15	TGTGCCAGCAGCAGCAGGGACATTGGGGCCAACGTCCTGACTTTC	CASSSRDIGANVLTF
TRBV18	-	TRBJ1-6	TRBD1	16	TGTGCCAGCTCCCTAGGACAGGGGGCGAATAATTCACCCCTCCACTTT	CASSLGQGANNSPLHF
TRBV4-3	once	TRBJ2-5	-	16	TGCGCCAGCAGCCAAGGCTCCTTTCCGGTACAAGAGACCCAGTACTTC	CASSQGSFPVQETQYF
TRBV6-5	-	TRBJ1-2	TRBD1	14	TGTGCCAGCAGTTACCTAGGGGGCGCGGGGGGCTACACCTTC	CASSYLGGAGGYTF
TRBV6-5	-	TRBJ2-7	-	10	TGTGCCAGCAGTTACCCCGAGCAGTACTTC	CASSYPEQYF
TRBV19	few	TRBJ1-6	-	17	TGTGCCAGTAGTATCATACCCATCCGGGACGGTAATTCACCCCTCCACTTT	CASSIIPIRDGNSPLHF
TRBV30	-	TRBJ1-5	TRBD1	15	TGTGCCTGGAGTGCCCCCTATGACAGGGGACAGCCCCAGCATTTT	CAWSAPYDRGQPQHF
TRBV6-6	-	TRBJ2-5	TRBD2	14	TGTGCCAGCAGTTTCATAACGGGAGGGGAGACCCAGTACTTC	CASSFITGGETQYF
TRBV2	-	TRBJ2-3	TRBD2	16	TGTGCCAGCACATATGTCGGGACTAGCGGGGCAGATACGCAGTATTTT	CASTYVGTSGADTQYF
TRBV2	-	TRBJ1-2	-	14	TGTGCCAGCAGTGTGCGAGGGGACGCAGGTGGCTACACCTTC	CASSVRGDAGGYTF
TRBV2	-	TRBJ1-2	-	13	TGTGCCAGCAGTGTACAGGGCCCACGTGGCTACACCTTC	CASSVQGPRGYTF
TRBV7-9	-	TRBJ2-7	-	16	TGTGCCAGCAGCTTAGGTCTGGGTAGCGTACCCTACGAGCAGTACTTC	CASSLGLGSVPYEQYF
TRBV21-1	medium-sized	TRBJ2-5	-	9	TGTGCCAGCGAGGAGACCCAGTACTTC	CASEETQYF
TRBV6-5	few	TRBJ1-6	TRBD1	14	TGTGCCAGCAGTTGGGACAGGGTTAATTCACCCCTCCACTTT	CASSWDRVNSPLHF
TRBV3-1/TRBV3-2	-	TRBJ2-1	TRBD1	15	TGTGCCAGCAGCCAAGGTACGGACAGGGCGGCTGAGCAGTTCTTC	CASSQGTDRAAEQFF
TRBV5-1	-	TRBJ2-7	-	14	TGCGCCAGCAGCTTGGTGCGGGGATCCTACGAGCAGTACTTC	CASSLVRGSYEQYF
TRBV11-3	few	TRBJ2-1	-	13	TGTGCCAGCAGTGGGGAGAACTACAATGAGCAGTTCTTC	CASSGENYNEQFF
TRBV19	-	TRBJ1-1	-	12	TGTGCCAGTAGTGGTATGAACACTGAAGCTTTCTTT	CASSGMNTEAFF
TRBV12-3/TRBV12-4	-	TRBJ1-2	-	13	TGTGCCAGCAGTCAGGACGGCTTCGCTGGCTACACCTTC	CASSQDGFAGYTF
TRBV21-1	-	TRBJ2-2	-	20	TGTGCCAGCAGCAAGAAACAGGGTAGGGTAGAGGAGGAGAACACCGGGGAGCTGTTTTTT	CASSKKQGRVEEENTGELFF
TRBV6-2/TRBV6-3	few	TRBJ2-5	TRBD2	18	TGTGCCAGCAGTTACGGGATAGCGGGAGGGATGAATTGGGAGACCCAGTACTTC	CASSYGIAGGMNWETQYF
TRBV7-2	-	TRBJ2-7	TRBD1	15	TGTGCCAGCAGCCTGGACAGGCCTTACTCCTACGAGCAGTACTTC	CASSLDRPYSYEQYF
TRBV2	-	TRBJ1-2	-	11	TGTGCCAGCAGTGTCGGGGGTGGCTACACCTTC	CASSVGGGYTF
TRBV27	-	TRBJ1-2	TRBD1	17	TGTGCCAGCAGTTCCGTTACAGGGGGCGCTTCTAACTATGGCTACACCTTC	CASSSVTGGASNYGYTF
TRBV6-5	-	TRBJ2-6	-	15	TGTGCCAGCACTGCCCCAGGGACTGGGGCCAACGTCCTGACTTTC	CASTAPGTGANVLTF